This T cell receptor (beta chain) was identified during a study of blood T cell repertoires in COVID-19. Study background: Donors in the United States, Italy and Spain gave samples during acute or convalescent COVID-19.

Original analysis: The authors estimated nucleated cell counts from reference gene primer amplification. Data came from immunoSEQ multiplex PCR; TCRdb stores just in-frame clones and leaves some out. The V and J calls and the clone size are those of that table, but D and trimming were determined from the DNA. This sample has 140,000 to 150,000 clones; around 82% occur once, and the top ten carry over 35%. The specimen was peripheral blood. The sequence was collected from a human donor in a cohort sampled during active COVID-19.

CDR3 nucleotides: TGTGCCAGCAGGATCTTAACAGGGGCGATGAACACTGAAGCTTTCTTT. It yields the protein CASRILTGAMNTEAFF. The chain combines TRBV27 with TRBJ1-1; 7 nucleotides align to TRBD1. Germline values: CDR1 MNHEY, CDR2 SMNVEV (reference sequence). V gave up 6 bases and J gave up 0 bases; unmatched junction bases: 10. This CDR3 is 16 amino acids long.